The 7 T cell receptor beta chains reported below all come from one sample, sequenced in a study of blood T cell repertoires in COVID-19. Method: immunoSEQ multiplex PCR; TCRdb's copy keeps in-frame clones and lacks some. The sample lists about 190,000 clones, over 75% occurring once. The sequenced material came from peripheral blood. These receptors came from a woman between 65 and 79 years old with acute or convalescent COVID-19.

In its sample, this clone was seen a few times. The V call is TRBV5-1, the J call TRBJ2-7, with TRBD1 matching over 9 bases. V was pared by 0 bases and J by 0 bases, with 4 bases of the junction left unmatched. The CDR3 loop spans 16 amino acids. CDR1 is SGHRS and CDR2 is YFSETQ in the germline V gene. The DNA for the CDR3 is TGCGCCAGCAGCTTGGCCCCGGGACAGGGCTCCTACGAGCAGTACTTC. This codes for CASSLAPGQGSYEQYF.

This sequence joins TRBV6-5 and TRBJ2-7; D remains unclear. Trimming took off 1 base at V and 4 bases at J, with 11 bases between the two ends. The CDR3 consists of 14 residues. The germline V gene has CDR1 MNHEY and CDR2 SVGAGI. CDR3 sequence reads: CASSYYGSQYEQYF. CDR3 coding DNA: TGTGCCAGCAGTTACTATGGCAGTCAATACGAGCAGTACTTC.

This rearrangement joins TRBV30 to TRBJ1-4, with D perhaps matching TRBD1 (5 bases). The germline V and J ends were trimmed by 3 bases and 0 bases, with 11 bases remaining between them. The germline gives CDR1 GTSNPN, CDR2 SVGIG (reference sequence). The CDR3 length is 15 residues. Here the CDR3 reads CAWSKQVATNEKLFF. The CDR3 DNA is TGTGCCTGGAGCAAACAGGTGGCAACTAATGAAAAACTGTTTTTT. Full variable domain (rest looked up from reference TRBV30 and TRBJ1-4): SQTIHQWPATLVQPVGSPLSLECTVEGTSNPNLYWYRQAAGRGLQLLFYSVGIGQISSEVPQNLSASRPQDRQFILSSKKLLLSDSGFYLCAWSKQVATNEKLFFGSGTQLSVL.

The rearrangement joins TRBV6-5 to TRBJ1-5, with D unclear. Trimming removed 6 bases at V and 5 bases at J, with 11 bases between. The CDR3 totals 13 residues. Germline loops: CDR1 MNHEY, CDR2 SVGAGI. DNA for the CDR3: TGTGCCAGCAGGAGGGCCTCCGATCAGCCCCAGCATTTT. Its protein product is CASRRASDQPQHF.

This clone came up once. Other DNA sequences in this specimen translate into the identical CDR3. The rearrangement uses TRBV29-1 and TRBJ2-7, with 7 bases matching TRBD1. Germline V gene lookup returns CDR1 SQVTM and CDR2 ANQGSEA. This CDR3 contains 12 residues. J lost 1 base, V lost 4 bases, and 1 base had no gene match. The CDR3 sequence is CSVAGQSYEQYF. Written as DNA, the CDR3 is TGCAGCGTTGCGGGACAGTCCTACGAGCAGTACTTC.

The chain carries TRBV10-2 and TRBJ1-1, with TRBD1 as a possible D gene (5 bases). Trimming took off 8 bases at V and 3 bases at J, with 13 bases between the two ends. This CDR3 region has 13 residues. Germline CDR1 reads WSHSY; CDR2 reads SAAADI. DNA for the CDR3: TGCGCCAGCGAGGACATTAGTGACACTGAAGCTTTCTTT. Translating it yields CASEDISDTEAFF.

The V and J genes are TRBV12-5 and TRBJ2-7; D is perhaps TRBD2 (6 bases). This CDR3 is built from 14 residues. Per the germline V gene, CDR1 is LGHNT and CDR2 is FRNRAP. V was clipped by 8 bases and J by 0 bases, with 14 bases between them. Here the CDR3 DNA reads TGTGCTAGTAAATCGGGGGACCACTCCTACGAGCAGTACTTC. As protein: CASKSGDHSYEQYF.